This is a list of T cell receptor beta chains from one sample in a study of shared clonotypes between healthy human individuals. Profiling relied on immunoSEQ multiplex PCR, and the TCRdb table lists in-frame clones only, not all of them. The sample lists approximately 1,500,000 clones; 95% to 99% were seen once. Specimen: naive CD4+ T cells sorted from blood. These receptors originate from a man aged 30 to 45 in good health. Each CDR3 is given with its conserved first and last residue. D genes are given only for firm matches. The size entry is marked missing in some rows and otherwise reads once, few, many or a size class.

clone_size: NA
d_call: TRBD2
j_call: TRBJ2-2
v_call: TRBV7-9
cdr3_aa: CASSLLGGTSGIRTGELFF
cdr3_nt: TGTGCCAGCAGCTTATTAGGGGGGACTAGCGGGATCCGCACCGGGGAGCTGTTTTTT

clone_size: NA
d_call: TRBD1
j_call: TRBJ1-2
v_call: TRBV18
cdr3_aa: CASQRDRGRGDYGYTF
cdr3_nt: TGTGCCAGCCAACGGGACAGGGGGCGCGGGGACTATGGCTACACCTTC

clone_size: NA
d_call: NA
j_call: TRBJ2-1
v_call: TRBV9
cdr3_aa: CASSVDVAGVNEQFF
cdr3_nt: TGTGCCAGCAGCGTAGACGTGGCAGGGGTAAATGAGCAGTTCTTC

clone_size: NA
d_call: TRBD2
j_call: TRBJ2-7
v_call: TRBV11-2
cdr3_aa: CASSVRTSGTGEQYF
cdr3_nt: TGTGCCAGCAGCGTCCGGACTAGCGGGACGGGCGAGCAGTACTTC

clone_size: NA
d_call: NA
j_call: TRBJ1-3
v_call: TRBV5-5
cdr3_aa: CASSLTHSFTRGSTIYF
cdr3_nt: TGTGCCAGCAGCCTGACCCACAGTTTCACTCGTGGAAGCACCATATATTTT

clone_size: NA
d_call: TRBD2
j_call: TRBJ2-2
v_call: TRBV6-1
cdr3_aa: CASSEFSGGRNTGELFF
cdr3_nt: TGTGCCAGCAGTGAGTTTTCGGGCGGGAGGAACACCGGGGAGCTGTTTTTT

clone_size: NA
d_call: NA
j_call: TRBJ2-7
v_call: TRBV6-6
cdr3_aa: CASSPAKDEQYF
cdr3_nt: TGTGCCAGCAGTCCAGCCAAGGACGAGCAGTACTTC

clone_size: NA
d_call: NA
j_call: TRBJ2-2
v_call: TRBV2
cdr3_aa: CASIIRDGPTGELFF
cdr3_nt: TGTGCCAGCATAATCAGGGATGGGCCCACCGGGGAGCTGTTTTTT

clone_size: NA
d_call: NA
j_call: TRBJ2-2
v_call: TRBV11-2
cdr3_aa: CASSSDRTGELFF
cdr3_nt: TGTGCCAGCAGCTCCGACAGAACCGGGGAGCTGTTTTTT

clone_size: once
d_call: NA
j_call: TRBJ1-2
v_call: TRBV7-9
cdr3_aa: CASSLDGYTF
cdr3_nt: TGTGCCAGCAGCTTGGATGGCTACACCTTC

clone_size: NA
d_call: NA
j_call: TRBJ2-1
v_call: TRBV4-3
cdr3_aa: CASSQAGSLAREQFF
cdr3_nt: TGCGCCAGCAGCCAAGCGGGCTCGCTCGCCCGGGAGCAGTTCTTC

clone_size: NA
d_call: TRBD2
j_call: TRBJ2-1
v_call: TRBV6-1
cdr3_aa: CASSALRGGFYNEQFF
cdr3_nt: TGTGCCAGCAGTGCCCTCCGCGGGGGGTTCTACAATGAGCAGTTCTTC

clone_size: NA
d_call: TRBD2
j_call: TRBJ2-7
v_call: TRBV4-1
cdr3_aa: CASSQDPRLAGYEQYF
cdr3_nt: TGCGCCAGCAGCCAAGATCCGAGACTAGCGGGATACGAGCAGTACTTC

clone_size: NA
d_call: TRBD1
j_call: TRBJ1-1
v_call: TRBV29-1
cdr3_aa: CSVSGQGNTEAFF
cdr3_nt: TGCAGCGTTTCGGGACAGGGAAACACTGAAGCTTTCTTT

clone_size: NA
d_call: NA
j_call: TRBJ1-2
v_call: TRBV28
cdr3_aa: CASSPRGYGYTF
cdr3_nt: TGTGCCAGCAGTCCCAGGGGTTATGGCTACACCTTC

clone_size: NA
d_call: NA
j_call: TRBJ2-6
v_call: TRBV7-9
cdr3_aa: CASTPRRDGTGANVLTF
cdr3_nt: TGTGCCAGCACCCCGCGCAGGGATGGGACTGGGGCCAACGTCCTGACTTTC

clone_size: NA
d_call: NA
j_call: TRBJ2-7
v_call: TRBV5-4
cdr3_aa: CASSLGRPGFSGEQYF
cdr3_nt: TGTGCCAGCAGCTTAGGGCGCCCCGGCTTTTCTGGGGAGCAGTACTTC

clone_size: NA
d_call: NA
j_call: TRBJ2-3
v_call: TRBV9
cdr3_aa: CASSVFEGGTDTQYF
cdr3_nt: TGTGCCAGCAGCGTGTTCGAGGGGGGCACAGATACGCAGTATTTT

clone_size: NA
d_call: NA
j_call: TRBJ2-1
v_call: TRBV5-1
cdr3_aa: CASSLNRGRVITGEQFF
cdr3_nt: TGCGCCAGCAGCCTTAACAGGGGGAGGGTTATAACCGGTGAGCAGTTCTTC

clone_size: NA
d_call: NA
j_call: TRBJ2-5
v_call: TRBV2
cdr3_aa: CASHPGTKETQYF
cdr3_nt: TGTGCCAGCCACCCCGGCACGAAAGAGACCCAGTACTTC

clone_size: NA
d_call: NA
j_call: TRBJ1-4
v_call: TRBV18
cdr3_aa: CASSPVSHEKLFF
cdr3_nt: TGTGCCAGCTCACCAGTCAGCCATGAAAAACTGTTTTTT

clone_size: NA
d_call: NA
j_call: TRBJ2-7
v_call: TRBV7-9
cdr3_aa: CASSIHGEPYEQYF
cdr3_nt: TGTGCCAGCAGCATTCACGGTGAGCCCTACGAGCAGTACTTC

clone_size: NA
d_call: NA
j_call: TRBJ2-5
v_call: TRBV6-1
cdr3_aa: CASSYEETQYF
cdr3_nt: TGTGCCAGCAGTTACGAAGAGACCCAGTACTTC

clone_size: NA
d_call: NA
j_call: TRBJ2-7
v_call: TRBV11-2
cdr3_aa: CASSPAVDSSYEQYF
cdr3_nt: TGTGCCAGCAGCCCGGCAGTGGACAGCTCCTACGAGCAGTACTTC

clone_size: NA
d_call: TRBD1
j_call: TRBJ1-4
v_call: TRBV7-9
cdr3_aa: CASSPRVTGPGGNEKLFF
cdr3_nt: TGTGCCAGCAGCCCTAGGGTGACAGGGCCTGGCGGAAATGAAAAACTGTTTTTT

clone_size: NA
d_call: TRBD1
j_call: TRBJ1-4
v_call: TRBV7-9
cdr3_aa: CASSLAGQGNEKLFF
cdr3_nt: TGTGCCAGCAGCTTAGCGGGACAGGGTAATGAAAAACTGTTTTTT

clone_size: NA
d_call: TRBD2
j_call: TRBJ2-3
v_call: TRBV29-1
cdr3_aa: CSVRFRAGYTDTQYF
cdr3_nt: TGCAGCGTTAGATTTCGAGCGGGGTACACAGATACGCAGTATTTT

clone_size: NA
d_call: NA
j_call: TRBJ2-7
v_call: TRBV19
cdr3_aa: CASSIYADSYEQYF
cdr3_nt: TGTGCCAGTAGTATTTATGCGGACTCCTACGAGCAGTACTTC

clone_size: NA
d_call: TRBD2
j_call: TRBJ2-1
v_call: TRBV5-1
cdr3_aa: CASRTTSGIYNEQFF
cdr3_nt: TGCGCCAGCAGGACAACTAGCGGGATTTACAATGAGCAGTTCTTC

clone_size: NA
d_call: NA
j_call: TRBJ2-7
v_call: TRBV5-5
cdr3_aa: CASSSRGVYEQYF
cdr3_nt: TGTGCCAGCAGCTCACGAGGGGTCTACGAGCAGTACTTC

clone_size: once
d_call: NA
j_call: TRBJ1-5
v_call: TRBV9
cdr3_aa: CASSVGGVSNQPQHF
cdr3_nt: TGTGCCAGCAGCGTAGGGGGGGTAAGCAATCAGCCCCAGCATTTT

clone_size: NA
d_call: NA
j_call: TRBJ2-2
v_call: TRBV28
cdr3_aa: CATSYPNWGHSNTGELFF
cdr3_nt: TGTGCCACATCTTATCCAAACTGGGGCCATTCGAACACCGGGGAGCTGTTTTTT

clone_size: NA
d_call: TRBD1
j_call: TRBJ2-5
v_call: TRBV28
cdr3_aa: CASSLGTGRETQYF
cdr3_nt: TGTGCCAGCAGTTTGGGGACAGGGAGAGAGACCCAGTACTTC

clone_size: NA
d_call: TRBD1
j_call: TRBJ2-7
v_call: TRBV7-2
cdr3_aa: CASSLRDRSAYEQYF
cdr3_nt: TGTGCCAGCAGCTTAAGGGACAGGAGCGCATACGAGCAGTACTTC

clone_size: NA
d_call: NA
j_call: TRBJ1-2
v_call: TRBV9
cdr3_aa: CASSVDTRGGVLDYGYTF
cdr3_nt: TGTGCCAGCAGCGTAGATACCCGAGGGGGGGTCCTAGACTATGGCTACACCTTC

clone_size: NA
d_call: NA
j_call: TRBJ2-1
v_call: TRBV6-6
cdr3_aa: CATQDSRNEQFF
cdr3_nt: TGTGCCACCCAGGACAGCCGCAATGAGCAGTTCTTC

clone_size: NA
d_call: TRBD1
j_call: TRBJ1-5
v_call: TRBV28
cdr3_aa: CASSFPGQGRHQPQHF
cdr3_nt: TGTGCCAGCAGTTTCCCAGGACAGGGAAGACATCAGCCCCAGCATTTT

clone_size: NA
d_call: NA
j_call: TRBJ1-5
v_call: TRBV15
cdr3_aa: CATSRDNSNQPQHF
cdr3_nt: TGTGCCACCAGCAGAGATAATAGCAATCAGCCCCAGCATTTT

clone_size: NA
d_call: NA
j_call: TRBJ2-7
v_call: TRBV9
cdr3_aa: CASSVDVGAGPLAGEQYF
cdr3_nt: TGTGCCAGCAGCGTAGATGTGGGGGCGGGCCCCCTGGCGGGCGAGCAGTACTTC

clone_size: NA
d_call: TRBD1
j_call: TRBJ1-1
v_call: TRBV15
cdr3_aa: CATSRARTGITEAFF
cdr3_nt: TGTGCCACCAGCAGAGCCCGGACAGGAATCACTGAAGCTTTCTTT

clone_size: once
d_call: TRBD1
j_call: TRBJ1-5
v_call: TRBV28
cdr3_aa: CASVTGGSVAQHF
cdr3_nt: TGTGCCAGTGTAACAGGGGGCTCGGTGGCCCAGCATTTT

clone_size: NA
d_call: NA
j_call: TRBJ2-7
v_call: TRBV28
cdr3_aa: CASRLGVGGAYSYEQYF
cdr3_nt: TGTGCCAGCAGACTAGGGGTAGGGGGAGCTTACAGCTACGAGCAGTACTTC

clone_size: NA
d_call: TRBD1
j_call: TRBJ2-5
v_call: TRBV7-7
cdr3_aa: CASSRDRGETQYF
cdr3_nt: TGTGCTAGCAGCCGGGACAGGGGGGAGACCCAGTACTTC

clone_size: NA
d_call: NA
j_call: TRBJ2-1
v_call: TRBV29-1
cdr3_aa: CSALMWGINEQFF
cdr3_nt: TGCAGCGCCCTAATGTGGGGGATCAATGAGCAGTTCTTC

clone_size: NA
d_call: NA
j_call: TRBJ2-7
v_call: TRBV20-1
cdr3_aa: CSASATVEQYF
cdr3_nt: TGCAGTGCTAGTGCGACAGTCGAGCAGTACTTC

clone_size: NA
d_call: NA
j_call: TRBJ1-1
v_call: TRBV19
cdr3_aa: CASTRGGLEAFF
cdr3_nt: TGTGCCAGTACCCGTGGGGGGTTAGAAGCTTTCTTT

clone_size: NA
d_call: NA
j_call: TRBJ1-5
v_call: TRBV6-1
cdr3_aa: CASKRDVSQPQHF
cdr3_nt: TGTGCCAGCAAGAGGGACGTGAGTCAGCCCCAGCATTTT

clone_size: NA
d_call: TRBD1
j_call: TRBJ1-2
v_call: TRBV5-6
cdr3_aa: CASSPTGVYGYTF
cdr3_nt: TGTGCCAGCAGCCCGACAGGGGTCTATGGCTACACCTTC

clone_size: NA
d_call: TRBD1
j_call: TRBJ2-1
v_call: TRBV7-8
cdr3_aa: CASSQSDRADFF
cdr3_nt: TGTGCCAGCAGCCAATCGGACAGGGCTGATTTCTTC

clone_size: NA
d_call: NA
j_call: TRBJ1-4
v_call: TRBV29-1
cdr3_aa: CSVGILEGEKLFF
cdr3_nt: TGCAGCGTTGGTATTTTGGAGGGGGAAAAACTGTTTTTT